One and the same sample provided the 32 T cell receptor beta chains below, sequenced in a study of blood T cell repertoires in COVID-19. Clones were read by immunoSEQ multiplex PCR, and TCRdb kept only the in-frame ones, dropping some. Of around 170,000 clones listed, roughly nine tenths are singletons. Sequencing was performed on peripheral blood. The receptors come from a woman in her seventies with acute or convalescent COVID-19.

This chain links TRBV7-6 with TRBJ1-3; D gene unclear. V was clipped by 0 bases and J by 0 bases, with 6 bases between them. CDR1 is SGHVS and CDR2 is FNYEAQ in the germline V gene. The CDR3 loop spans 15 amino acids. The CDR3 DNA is TGTGCCAGCAGCTTAGCGTACGGCTCTGGAAACACCATATATTTT. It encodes CASSLAYGSGNTIYF. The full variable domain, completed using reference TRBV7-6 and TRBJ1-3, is GAGVSQSPRYKVTKRGQDVALRCDPISGHVSLYWYRQALGQGPEFLTYFNYEAQQDKSGLPNDRFSAERPEGSISTLTIQRTEQRDSAMYRCASSLAYGSGNTIYFGEGSWLTVV.

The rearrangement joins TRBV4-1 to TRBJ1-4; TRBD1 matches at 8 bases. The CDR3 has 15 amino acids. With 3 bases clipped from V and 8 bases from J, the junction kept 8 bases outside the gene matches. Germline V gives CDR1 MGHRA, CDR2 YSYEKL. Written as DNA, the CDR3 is TGCGCCAGCAGCCATAACCAGGGGGACAGGGAAAAACTGTTTTTT. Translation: CASSHNQGDREKLFF.

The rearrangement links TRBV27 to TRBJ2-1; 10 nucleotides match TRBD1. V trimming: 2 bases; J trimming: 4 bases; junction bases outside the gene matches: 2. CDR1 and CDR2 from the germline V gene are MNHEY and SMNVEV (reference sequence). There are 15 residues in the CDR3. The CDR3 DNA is TGTGCCAGCAGTTTAGGACAGGGGGGGTACAATGAGCAGTTCTTC. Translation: CASSLGQGGYNEQFF.

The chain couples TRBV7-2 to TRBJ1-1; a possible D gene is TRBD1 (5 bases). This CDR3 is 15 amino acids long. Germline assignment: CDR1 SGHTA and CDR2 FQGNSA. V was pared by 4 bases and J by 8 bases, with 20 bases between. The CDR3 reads CASSSNRRLTQEAFF. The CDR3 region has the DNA TGTGCCAGCAGCTCGAACAGGCGCCTTACTCAAGAAGCTTTCTTT.

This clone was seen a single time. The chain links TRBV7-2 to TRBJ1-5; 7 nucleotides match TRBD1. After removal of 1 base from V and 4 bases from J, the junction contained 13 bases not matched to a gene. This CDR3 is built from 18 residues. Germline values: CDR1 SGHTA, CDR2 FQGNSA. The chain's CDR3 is CASSLGAPLTGRNQPQHF. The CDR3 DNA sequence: TGTGCCAGCAGCTTAGGGGCCCCGCTGACAGGGCGGAATCAGCCCCAGCATTTT.

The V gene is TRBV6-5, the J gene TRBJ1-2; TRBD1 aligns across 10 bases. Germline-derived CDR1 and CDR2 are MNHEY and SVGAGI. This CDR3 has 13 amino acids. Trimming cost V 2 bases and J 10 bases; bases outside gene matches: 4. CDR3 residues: CASSYAGTGDYTF. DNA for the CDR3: TGTGCCAGCAGTTACGCCGGGACAGGGGACTACACCTTC.

DNA for the CDR3: TGTGCCAGCAGCTTAAGACTAGACAATGAGCAGTTCTTC. It encodes CASSLRLDNEQFF. The chain combines TRBV7-3 with TRBJ2-1, with TRBD2 as a possible D gene (6 bases). Germline-derived CDR1 and CDR2 are SGHTA and FQGTGA. This CDR3 is built from 13 residues. V lost 1 base, J lost 5 bases, and 6 bases lay in between. The full variable domain, rest sourced from reference TRBV7-3 and TRBJ2-1, is GAGVSQTPSNKVTEKGKYVELRCDPISGHTALYWYRQSLGQGPEFLIYFQGTGAADDSGLPNDRFFAVRPEGSVSTLKIQRTERGDSAVYLCASSLRLDNEQFFGPGTRLTVL.

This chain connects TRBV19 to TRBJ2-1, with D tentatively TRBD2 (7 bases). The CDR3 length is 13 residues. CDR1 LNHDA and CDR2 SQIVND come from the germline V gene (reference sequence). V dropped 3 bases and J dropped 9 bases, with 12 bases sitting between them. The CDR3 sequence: CASSMGGGSEQFF. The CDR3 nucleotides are TGTGCCAGTAGTATGGGGGGGGGCAGTGAGCAGTTCTTC. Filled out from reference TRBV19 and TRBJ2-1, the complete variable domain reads DGGITQSPKYLFRKEGQNVTLSCEQNLNHDAMYWYRQDPGQGLRLIYYSQIVNDFQKGDIAEGYSVSREKKESFPLTVTSAQKNPTAFYLCASSMGGGSEQFFGPGTRLTVL.

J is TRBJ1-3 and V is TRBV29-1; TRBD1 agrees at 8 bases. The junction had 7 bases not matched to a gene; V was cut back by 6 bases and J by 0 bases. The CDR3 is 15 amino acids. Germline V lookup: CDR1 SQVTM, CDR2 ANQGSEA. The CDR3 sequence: CSVVRTGISGNTIYF. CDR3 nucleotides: TGCAGCGTCGTTCGGACAGGGATCTCTGGAAACACCATATATTTT.

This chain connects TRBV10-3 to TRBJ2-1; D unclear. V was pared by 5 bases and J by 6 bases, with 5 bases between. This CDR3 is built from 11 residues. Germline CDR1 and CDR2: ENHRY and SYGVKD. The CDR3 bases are TGTGCCATCAGTCCTAGCAATGAGCAGTTCTTC. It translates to CAISPSNEQFF.

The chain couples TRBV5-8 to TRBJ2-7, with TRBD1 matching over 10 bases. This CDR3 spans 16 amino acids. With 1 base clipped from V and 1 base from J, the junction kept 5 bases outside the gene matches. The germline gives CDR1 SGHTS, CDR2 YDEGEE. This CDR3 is CASSLPGTGVSYEQYF. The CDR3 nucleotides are TGTGCCAGCAGCTTGCCCGGGACAGGGGTTTCCTACGAGCAGTACTTC.

CDR3 region: CASSRLAGPSTYEQYF. The CDR3 nucleotides read TGTGCCAGCAGCAGACTAGCGGGGCCCTCAACCTACGAGCAGTACTTC. The J gene is TRBJ2-7, the V gene TRBV28; 11 bases match TRBD2. Germline lookup yields CDR1 MDHEN and CDR2 SYDVKM. The V gene end was trimmed by 6 bases and the J gene end by 2 bases; junction bases not matched to a gene: 9. CDR3 length: 16 amino acids.

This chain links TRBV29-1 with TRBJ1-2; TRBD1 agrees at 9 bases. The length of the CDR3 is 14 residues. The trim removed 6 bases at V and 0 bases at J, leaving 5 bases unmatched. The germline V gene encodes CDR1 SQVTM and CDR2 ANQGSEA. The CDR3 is CSVSQGAPNYGYTF. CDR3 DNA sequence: TGCAGCGTCTCACAGGGGGCGCCTAACTATGGCTACACCTTC.

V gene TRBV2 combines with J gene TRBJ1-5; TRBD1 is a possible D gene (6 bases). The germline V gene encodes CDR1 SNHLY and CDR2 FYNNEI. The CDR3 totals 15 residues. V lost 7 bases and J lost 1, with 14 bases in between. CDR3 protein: CASNGQGMSNQPQHF. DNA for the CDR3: TGTGCCAGCAACGGCCAGGGGATGAGCAATCAGCCCCAGCATTTT.

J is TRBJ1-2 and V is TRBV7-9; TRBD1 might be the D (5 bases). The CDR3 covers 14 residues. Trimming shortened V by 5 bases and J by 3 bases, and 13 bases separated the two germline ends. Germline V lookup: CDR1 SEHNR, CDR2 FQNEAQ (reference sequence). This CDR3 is CASSPAGGDYGYTF. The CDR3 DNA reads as TGTGCCAGCAGCCCCGCTGGGGGGGACTATGGCTACACCTTC.

CDR3 nucleotides: TGTGCCAGCAGTTCCCACCCCCGGGGGGACAATCAGCCCCAGCATTTT. Translating it yields CASSSHPRGDNQPQHF. The rearrangement uses TRBV6-5 and TRBJ1-5; possible D gene TRBD1, 5 bases. This CDR3 has 16 amino acids. V dropped 4 bases and J dropped 3 bases, with 16 bases sitting between them. The V gene's germline CDR1 is MNHEY and CDR2 SVGAGI.

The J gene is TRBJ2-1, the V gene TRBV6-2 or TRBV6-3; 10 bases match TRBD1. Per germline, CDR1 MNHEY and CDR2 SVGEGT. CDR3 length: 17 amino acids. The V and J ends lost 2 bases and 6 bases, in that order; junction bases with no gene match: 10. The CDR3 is CASSYPPGQGFGNEQFF. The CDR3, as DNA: TGTGCCAGCAGTTACCCCCCGGGACAGGGGTTCGGCAATGAGCAGTTCTTC.

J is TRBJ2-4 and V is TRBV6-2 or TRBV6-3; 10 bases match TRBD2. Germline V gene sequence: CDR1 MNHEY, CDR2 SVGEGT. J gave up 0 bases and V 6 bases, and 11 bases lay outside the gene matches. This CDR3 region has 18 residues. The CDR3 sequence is CASSSPGLADLAKNIQYF. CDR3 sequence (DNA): TGTGCCAGCAGCTCTCCCGGACTAGCGGATCTAGCCAAAAACATTCAGTACTTC.

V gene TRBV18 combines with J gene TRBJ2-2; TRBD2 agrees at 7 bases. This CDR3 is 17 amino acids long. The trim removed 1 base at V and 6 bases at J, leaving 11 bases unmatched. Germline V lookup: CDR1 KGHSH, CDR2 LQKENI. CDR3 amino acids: CASSPRSGAGFPGELFF. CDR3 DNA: TGTGCCAGCTCACCACGGTCTGGAGCGGGGTTTCCCGGGGAGCTGTTTTTT.

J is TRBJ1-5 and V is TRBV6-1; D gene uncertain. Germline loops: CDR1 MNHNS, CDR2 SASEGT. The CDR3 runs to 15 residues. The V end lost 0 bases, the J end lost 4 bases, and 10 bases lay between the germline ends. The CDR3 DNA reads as TGTGCCAGCAGTGAAGCTTTACAGTGGAATCAGCCCCAGCATTTT. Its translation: CASSEALQWNQPQHF.

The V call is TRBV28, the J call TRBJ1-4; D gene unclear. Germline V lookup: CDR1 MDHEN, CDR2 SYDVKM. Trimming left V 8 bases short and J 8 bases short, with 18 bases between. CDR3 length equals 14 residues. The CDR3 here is CASLGEPHREKLFF. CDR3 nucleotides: TGTGCCAGCCTCGGGGAACCACACCGGGAAAAACTGTTTTTT.

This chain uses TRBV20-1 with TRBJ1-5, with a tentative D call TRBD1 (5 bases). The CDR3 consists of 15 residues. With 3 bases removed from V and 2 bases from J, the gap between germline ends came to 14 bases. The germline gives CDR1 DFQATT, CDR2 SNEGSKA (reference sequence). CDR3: CSASRTPTGNQPQHF. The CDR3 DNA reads TGCAGTGCTAGTAGGACACCTACAGGCAATCAGCCCCAGCATTTT.

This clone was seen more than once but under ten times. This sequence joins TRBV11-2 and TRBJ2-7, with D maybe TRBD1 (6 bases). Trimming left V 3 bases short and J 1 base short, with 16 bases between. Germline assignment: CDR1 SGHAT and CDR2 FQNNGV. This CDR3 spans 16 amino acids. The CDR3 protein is CASSFAGQFSSYEQYF. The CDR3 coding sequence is TGTGCCAGCAGCTTCGCTGGACAGTTTTCGTCCTACGAGCAGTACTTC.

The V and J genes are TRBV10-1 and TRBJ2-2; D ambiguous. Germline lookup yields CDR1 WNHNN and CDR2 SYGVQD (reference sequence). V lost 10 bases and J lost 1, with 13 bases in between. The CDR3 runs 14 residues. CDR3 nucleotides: TGCGCCACCAAACAGAACCAGAACACCGGGGAGCTGTTTTTT. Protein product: CATKQNQNTGELFF.

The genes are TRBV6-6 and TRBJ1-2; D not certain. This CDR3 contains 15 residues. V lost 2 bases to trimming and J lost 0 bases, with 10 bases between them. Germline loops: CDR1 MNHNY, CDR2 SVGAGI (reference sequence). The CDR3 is CASSYRENSNYGYTF. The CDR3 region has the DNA TGTGCCAGCAGTTACCGGGAGAATTCTAACTATGGCTACACCTTC.

The CDR3, as DNA: TGCGCCAGCAGCCAAGATCAGTCGACTTACTCCTACGAGCAGTACTTC. Translated, it gives CASSQDQSTYSYEQYF. This chain uses TRBV4-3 with TRBJ2-7; unclear D gene. Trimming removed 0 bases at V and 0 bases at J, with 12 bases between. CDR3 length: 16 residues. Germline-derived CDR1 and CDR2 are LGHNA and YSLEER.

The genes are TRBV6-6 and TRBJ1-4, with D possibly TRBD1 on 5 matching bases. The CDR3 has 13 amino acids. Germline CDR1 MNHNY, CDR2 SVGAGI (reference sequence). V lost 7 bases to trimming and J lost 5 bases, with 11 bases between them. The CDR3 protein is CASMGRGNEKLFF. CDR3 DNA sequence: TGTGCCAGCATGGGGCGTGGAAATGAAAAACTGTTTTTT.

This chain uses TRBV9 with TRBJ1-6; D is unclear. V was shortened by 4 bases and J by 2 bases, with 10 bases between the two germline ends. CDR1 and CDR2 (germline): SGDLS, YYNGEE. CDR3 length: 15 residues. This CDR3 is CASSPRGAYNSPLHF. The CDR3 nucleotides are TGTGCCAGCAGCCCTCGGGGTGCCTATAATTCACCCCTCCACTTT. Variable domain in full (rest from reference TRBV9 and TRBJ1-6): DSGVTQTPKHLITATGQRVTLRCSPRSGDLSVYWYQQSLDQGLQFLIQYYNGEERAKGNILERFSAQQFPDLHSELNLSSLELGDSALYFCASSPRGAYNSPLHFGNGTRLTVT.

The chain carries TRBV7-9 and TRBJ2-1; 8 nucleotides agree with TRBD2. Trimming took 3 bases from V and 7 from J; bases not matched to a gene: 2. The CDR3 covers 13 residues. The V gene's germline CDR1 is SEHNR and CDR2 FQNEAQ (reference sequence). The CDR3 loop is CASSLASGNEQFF. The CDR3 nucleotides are TGTGCCAGCAGCTTGGCTAGCGGGAATGAGCAGTTCTTC.

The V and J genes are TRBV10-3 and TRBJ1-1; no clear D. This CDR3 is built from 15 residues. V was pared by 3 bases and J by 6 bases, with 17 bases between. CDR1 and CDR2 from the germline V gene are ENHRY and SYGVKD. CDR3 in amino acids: CAISEEGSGGAEAFF. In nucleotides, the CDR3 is TGTGCCATCAGTGAAGAGGGCTCGGGAGGCGCTGAAGCTTTCTTT.

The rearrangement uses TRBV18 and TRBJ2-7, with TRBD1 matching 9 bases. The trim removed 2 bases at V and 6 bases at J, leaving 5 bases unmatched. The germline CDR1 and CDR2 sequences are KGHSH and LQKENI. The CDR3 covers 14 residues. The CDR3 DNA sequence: TGTGCCAGCTCACCATCGGGACAGGGCGGCGAGCAGTACTTC. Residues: CASSPSGQGGEQYF.

The CDR3 spells CASKPQGFQSYEQYF. DNA for the CDR3: TGTGCCAGCAAACCTCAGGGATTCCAGTCCTACGAGCAGTACTTC. This chain joins TRBV28 and TRBJ2-7; weak D call: TRBD1 (5 bases). The V and J ends lost 7 bases and 1 base respectively, with 17 bases between them. Looked up from germline, CDR1 is MDHEN and CDR2 is SYDVKM. The CDR3 sequence is 15 residues long. Based on the CDR3 plus reference TRBV28 and TRBJ2-7, the full variable domain is DVKVTQSSRYLVKRTGEKVFLECVQDMDHENMFWYRQDPGLGLRLIYFSYDVKMKEKGDIPEGYSVSREKKERFSLILESASTNQTSMYLCASKPQGFQSYEQYFGPGTRLTVT.